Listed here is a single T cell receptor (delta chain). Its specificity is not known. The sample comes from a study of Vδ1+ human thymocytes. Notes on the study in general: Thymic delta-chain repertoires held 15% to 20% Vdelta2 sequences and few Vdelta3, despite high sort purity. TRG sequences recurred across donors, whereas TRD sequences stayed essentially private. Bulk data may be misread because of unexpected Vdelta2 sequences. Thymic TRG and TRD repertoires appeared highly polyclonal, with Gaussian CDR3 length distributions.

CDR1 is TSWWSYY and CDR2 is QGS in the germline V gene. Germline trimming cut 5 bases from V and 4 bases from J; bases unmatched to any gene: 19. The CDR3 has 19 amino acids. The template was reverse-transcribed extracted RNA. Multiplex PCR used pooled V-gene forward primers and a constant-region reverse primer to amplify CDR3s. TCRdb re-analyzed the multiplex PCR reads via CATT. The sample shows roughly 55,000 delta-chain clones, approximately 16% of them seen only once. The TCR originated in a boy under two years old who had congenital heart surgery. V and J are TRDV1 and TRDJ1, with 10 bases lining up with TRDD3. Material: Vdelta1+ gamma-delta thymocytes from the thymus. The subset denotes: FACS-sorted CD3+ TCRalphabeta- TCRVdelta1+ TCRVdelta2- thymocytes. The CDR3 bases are TGTGCTCTTGGGAAGGCATCTCTGTACTGGGGGATTTACCTCGATAAACTCATCTTT. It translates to CALGKASLYWGIYLDKLIF.